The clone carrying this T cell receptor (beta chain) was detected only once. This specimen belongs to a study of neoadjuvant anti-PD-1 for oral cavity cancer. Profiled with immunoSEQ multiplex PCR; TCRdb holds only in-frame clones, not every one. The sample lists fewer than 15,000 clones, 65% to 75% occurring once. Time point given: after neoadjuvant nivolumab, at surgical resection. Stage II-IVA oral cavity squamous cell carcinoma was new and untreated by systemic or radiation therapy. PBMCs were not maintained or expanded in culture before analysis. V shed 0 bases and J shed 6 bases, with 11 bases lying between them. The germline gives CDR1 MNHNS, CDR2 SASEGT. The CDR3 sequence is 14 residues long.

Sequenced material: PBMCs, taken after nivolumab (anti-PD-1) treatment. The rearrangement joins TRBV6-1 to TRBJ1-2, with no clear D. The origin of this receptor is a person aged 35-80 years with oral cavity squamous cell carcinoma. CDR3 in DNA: TGTGCCAGCAGTGAAGCTCTCCTCGGGGATGGCTACACCTTC. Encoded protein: CASSEALLGDGYTF.